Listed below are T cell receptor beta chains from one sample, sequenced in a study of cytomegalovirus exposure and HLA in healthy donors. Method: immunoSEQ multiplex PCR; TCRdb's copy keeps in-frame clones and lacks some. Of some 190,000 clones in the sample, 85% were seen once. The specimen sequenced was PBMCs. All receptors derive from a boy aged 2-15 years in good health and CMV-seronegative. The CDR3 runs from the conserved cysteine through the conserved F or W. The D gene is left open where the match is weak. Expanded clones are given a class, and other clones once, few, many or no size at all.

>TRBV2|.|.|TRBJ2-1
TGTGCCAGCAGTGATTGGGGTCCCGGGAACAATGAGCAGTTCTTC
CASSDWGPGNNEQFF
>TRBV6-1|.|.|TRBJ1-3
TGTGCCAGCAGTGAAAGGGAGGGATGGAGGGGAAACACCATATATTTT
CASSEREGWRGNTIYF
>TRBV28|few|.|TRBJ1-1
TGTGCCAGCAGTGTTCTCATCAGGGAGGGGAACACTGAAGCTTTCTTT
CASSVLIREGNTEAFF
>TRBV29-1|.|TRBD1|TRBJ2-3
TGCAGCGTAACCCAGGGACAGCAGGTTCTCCTCACAGATACGCAGTATTTT
CSVTQGQQVLLTDTQYF
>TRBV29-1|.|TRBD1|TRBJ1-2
TGCAGCGTTCCCCTCGGACAGGGGAGAGGCTACACCTTC
CSVPLGQGRGYTF
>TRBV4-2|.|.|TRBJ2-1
TGTGCCAGCAGCCAAGATTCAGGGGCCAATTCCTACAATGAGCAGTTCTTC
CASSQDSGANSYNEQFF
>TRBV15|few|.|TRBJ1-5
TGTGCCACCAGCAGAGTAGGGGATTATCAGCCCCAGCATTTT
CATSRVGDYQPQHF
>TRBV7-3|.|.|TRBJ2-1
TGTGCCAGCAGCTTAACATCCGGGGGCTCCTACAATGAGCAGTTCTTC
CASSLTSGGSYNEQFF
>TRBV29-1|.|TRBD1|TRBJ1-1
TGCAGCGTTGACGGACAGGGGGTCCCCACTGAAGCTTTCTTT
CSVDGQGVPTEAFF
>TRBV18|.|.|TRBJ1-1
TGTGCCAGCTCACCAGGGGGCAATACTGAAGCTTTCTTT
CASSPGGNTEAFF
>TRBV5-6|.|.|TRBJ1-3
TGTGCCAGCAGCTTGCCTAGCTCTGGAAACACCATATATTTT
CASSLPSSGNTIYF
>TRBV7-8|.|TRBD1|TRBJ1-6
TGTGCCAGCAGCCGAAGACAGGGACCAAATTCACCCCTCCACTTT
CASSRRQGPNSPLHF
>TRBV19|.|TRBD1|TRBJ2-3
TGTGCCAGTAGGGTGACAGGGGCAGATACGCAGTATTTT
CASRVTGADTQYF
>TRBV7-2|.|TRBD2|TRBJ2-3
TGTGCCAGCAGTACTCCGGGACTAGTGGCAGATACGCAGTATTTT
CASSTPGLVADTQYF
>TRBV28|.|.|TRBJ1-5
TGTGCCACCGCCAAAGTCGGGGCAGGGAGGCCTCAGCCCCAGCATTTT
CATAKVGAGRPQPQHF
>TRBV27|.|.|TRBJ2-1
TGTGCCAGCAGAAGAAGCGGCTACAATGAGCAGTTCTTC
CASRRSGYNEQFF
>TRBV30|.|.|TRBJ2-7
TGTGCCTGGAGTGACGGGGTCCCCGAGCAGTACTTC
CAWSDGVPEQYF
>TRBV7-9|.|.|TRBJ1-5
TGTGCCAGCAGCTTAGCCGGGGGTGGCAATCAGCCCCAGCATTTT
CASSLAGGGNQPQHF
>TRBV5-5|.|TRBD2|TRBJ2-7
TGTGCCAGCAGCTTAGGCGGGAGGGCCTCCATGCCCTACGAGCAGTACTTC
CASSLGGRASMPYEQYF
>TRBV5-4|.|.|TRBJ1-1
TGTGCCAGCAGCTTGGGACGGACAGTTCAACAAAAAGCTTTCTTT
CASSLGRTVQQKAFF
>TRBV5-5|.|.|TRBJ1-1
TGTGCCAGCAGCTTGGCTCAGGGTAGGGGGACTGAAGCTTTCTTT
CASSLAQGRGTEAFF
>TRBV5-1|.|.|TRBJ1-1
TGCGCCAGCACGCGGGGCCAAGACACTGAAGCTTTCTTT
CASTRGQDTEAFF
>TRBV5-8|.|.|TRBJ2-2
TGTGCCAGCTCCCGGTCGGTTAGGAACACCGGGGAGCTGTTTTTT
CASSRSVRNTGELFF
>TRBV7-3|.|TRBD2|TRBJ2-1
TGTGCCAGCAGTCCACTAGCGGGAGGGCCGTATGAGCAGTTCTTC
CASSPLAGGPYEQFF
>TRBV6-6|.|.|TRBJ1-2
TGTGCCAGCAGCCTCGACAGGCCGTCCTATGGCTACACCTTC
CASSLDRPSYGYTF
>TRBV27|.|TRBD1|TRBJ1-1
TGTGCCAGCAGTCCAGGGGGTTCGAACACTGAAGCTTTCTTT
CASSPGGSNTEAFF
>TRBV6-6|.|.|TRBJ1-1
TGTGCCAGCAGTTACTCCGCGGGGACTGAAGCTTTCTTT
CASSYSAGTEAFF
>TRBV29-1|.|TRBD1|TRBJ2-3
TGCAGCGTTGTGCGGACAGGGGGCGCGTCCGCAGATACGCAGTATTTT
CSVVRTGGASADTQYF
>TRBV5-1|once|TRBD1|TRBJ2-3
TGCGCCAGCAGCACTGCCGACAGGGTTGAAGATACGCAGTATTTT
CASSTADRVEDTQYF
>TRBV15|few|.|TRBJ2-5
TGTGCCACCAGCAGAGTTAACAGGGGGGGAGAGACCCAGTACTTC
CATSRVNRGGETQYF
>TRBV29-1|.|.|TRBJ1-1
TGCAGCGTTGTTGGGCAGGCCACTGAAGCTTTCTTT
CSVVGQATEAFF
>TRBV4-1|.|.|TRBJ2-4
TGCGCCAGCAGCCAAGCCGACAGAAACATTCAGTACTTC
CASSQADRNIQYF
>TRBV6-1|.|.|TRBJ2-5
TGTGCCAGCAGTGAAGACAGGGCGGCGGAGACCCAGTACTTC
CASSEDRAAETQYF
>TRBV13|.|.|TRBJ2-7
TGTGCCAGCACCCTAGCCCCAGACTACGAGCAGTACTTC
CASTLAPDYEQYF
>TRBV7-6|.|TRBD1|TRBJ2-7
TGTGCCAGCAGCTTAGGGACAGGAACGACCTACGAGCAGTACTTC
CASSLGTGTTYEQYF
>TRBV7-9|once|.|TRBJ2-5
TGTGCCAGCAGCTTCCTTGGGGGGACGGTGGAAGAGACCCAGTACTTC
CASSFLGGTVEETQYF
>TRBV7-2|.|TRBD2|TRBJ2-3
TGTGCCAGCAGCTTATATACTAGCGGGGGCACAGATACGCAGTATTTT
CASSLYTSGGTDTQYF
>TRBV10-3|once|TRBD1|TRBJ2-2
TGTGCCATCAGGTTGGAACAGGGGACCGGGGAGCTGTTTTTT
CAIRLEQGTGELFF
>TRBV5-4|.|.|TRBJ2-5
TGTGCCAGCAGCTTGGAGCGGGTAGATAGGACCCAGTACTTC
CASSLERVDRTQYF
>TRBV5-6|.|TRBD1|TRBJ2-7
TGTGCCAGCAGCTATGGGACAGGGTCCTACGAGCAGTACTTC
CASSYGTGSYEQYF
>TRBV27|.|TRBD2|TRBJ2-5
TGTGCCAGCAGTAGTAGTAAGCGGGGCCAAGAGACCCAGTACTTC
CASSSSKRGQETQYF
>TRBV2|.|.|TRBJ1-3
TGTGCCAGCAGTGACCAGAACACCATATATTTT
CASSDQNTIYF
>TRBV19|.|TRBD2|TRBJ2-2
TGTGCCAGTAGTATATGGCTAGCGGTAAACACCGGGGAGCTGTTTTTT
CASSIWLAVNTGELFF
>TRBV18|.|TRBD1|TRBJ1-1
TGTGCCAGCTCACCGGGACAGGGAACCCTGAACACTGAAGTTTTCTTT
CASSPGQGTLNTEVFF
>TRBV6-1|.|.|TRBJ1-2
TGTGCCAGCAGTGAGACAGCTCTCTATGGCTACACCTTC
CASSETALYGYTF
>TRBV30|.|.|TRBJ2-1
TGTGCCTGGAGTGGTTCGAGGATCAGCTCCTACAATGAGCAGTTCTTC
CAWSGSRISSYNEQFF
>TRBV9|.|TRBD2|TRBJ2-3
TGTGCCAGCAGCGTTGAGCTAGCGGGAGGGCCGGATACGCAGTATTTT
CASSVELAGGPDTQYF
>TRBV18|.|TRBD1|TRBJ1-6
TGTGCCAGCTCGCCCCAGGGGGCAGGTTCTTCCCTCCACTTT
CASSPQGAGSSLHF
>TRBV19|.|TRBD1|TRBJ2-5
TGTGCCAGTGGGACAGGGGTGAAGGAGACCCAGTACTTC
CASGTGVKETQYF
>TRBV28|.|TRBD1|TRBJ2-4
TGTGCCAGCAGGGACAGGGGAGTAGCCAAAAACATTCAGTACTTC
CASRDRGVAKNIQYF